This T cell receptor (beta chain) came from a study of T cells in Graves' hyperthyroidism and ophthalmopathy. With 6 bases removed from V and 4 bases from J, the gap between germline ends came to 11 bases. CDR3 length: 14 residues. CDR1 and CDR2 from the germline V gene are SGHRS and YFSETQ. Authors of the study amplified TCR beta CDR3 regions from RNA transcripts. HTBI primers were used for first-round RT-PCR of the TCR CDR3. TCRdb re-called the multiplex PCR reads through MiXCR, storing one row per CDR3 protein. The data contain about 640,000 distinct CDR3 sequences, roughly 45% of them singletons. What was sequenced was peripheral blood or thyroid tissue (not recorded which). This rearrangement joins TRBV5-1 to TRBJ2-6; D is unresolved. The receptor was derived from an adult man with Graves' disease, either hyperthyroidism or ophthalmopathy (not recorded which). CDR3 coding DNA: TGCGCCAGCATATTTCAGACAGGGGCCAACGTCCTGACTTTC. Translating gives CASIFQTGANVLTF.